This T cell receptor (beta chain) was profiled in a study of molecular identifiers for immune sequencing clone quantification (dated by TCRdb to the late 2010s). Regarding the research as a whole: For a replicate experiment, RNA from roughly 20,000 or 100,000 naive CD8 T cells was divided into five aliquots, and four of the five aliquots were sequenced. This methods study used CD8 T cells to benchmark TCR RNA copy counting and molecular-identifier clustering-based TCR repertoire sequencing (MIDCIRS). General findings and caveats noted by the study authors: Modeling estimated 2.5 to 3.5 recovered TCR RNA copies per cell, compared with approximately 9.5 by digital PCR, which implies roughly 30% capture efficiency. Identical TCR molecules sharing a barcode could cause highly expanded clone sizes to be underestimated. Spiked-in Jurkat TCR RNA (around eleven copies' worth), which is not part of the donor repertoire, was contained in the naive libraries. Spiked-in Jurkat TCR RNA equal to a single cell's worth was reported to be detectable even within 1,100,000 naive CD8 T cells. When barcode sub-clustering was omitted, TCR diversity was inflated by chimeric consensus sequences, with chimeras reaching as high as 47%. Clones above 20 RNA copies held over 99% of molecules in CMV-specific effector cells but under 1% in naive cells.

Receptors were amplified or captured by PCR. The sequencer was an Illumina HiSeq 4000. Preparation of bulk TCR libraries followed a previously described approach, with the TCR primers listed in Table S5. Purification of total RNA was performed with the Qiagen AllPrep DNA/RNA kit. Before analysis, reads from multiple sequencing runs of the same library were pooled. Per the authors' processing: Reads were retained only if an exact TCR constant sequence was present, and the retained reads were trimmed to 150 nt and grouped according to their 12-nt molecular barcodes. Reads in each barcode group were sub-clustered using a 15% Levenshtein threshold, and a quality-weighted consensus sequence was built for each RNA molecule. Non-functional sequences were filtered out, along with any lower-count sequence sitting one edit away from another sequence. On the basis of fitting two negative binomial distributions, barcode sub-clusters with fewer than 20% of the maximum read count were discarded. Starting from the raw public reads, TCRdb applied fastp trimming at Q25, assembled clones with MiXCR and retained in-frame beta chains. Here each entry gathers all rows of one CDR3 protein and keeps the most common genes and DNA. It is TCRdb's table, rather than the study itself, that gives the V and J calls and clone size. Across this sample there are over 55,000 distinct CDR3 sequences, with less than 20% seen only once. Jointly, the top ten make up approximately 1.6% of the sample.

Libraries of naive CD8 T cells were generated from around 20,000 to 1,000,000 sorted cells, with 10%, 30% or 50% of the purified RNA used. On a BD FACSAria II, naive CD8 T cells were FACS-sorted as CD8+CD4-CCR7+CD45RA+ and collected into RLT Plus buffer. Detection sensitivity was tested by spiking Jurkat RNA equal to some 11 TCR copies' worth into samples containing about 18,000-1,000,000 naive CD8 T cells. Enrichment of CD8 T cells was done with RosetteSep CD8+ T Cell Enrichment Cocktail plus Ficoll-Paque, and ACK red cell lysis came afterward. The germline V gene encodes CDR1 ENHRY and CDR2 SYGVKD. Spanning cysteine to phenylalanine, the CDR3 consists of 15 amino acids. Of all the DNA, just the CDR3 is kept, 45 bases in frame from base 1. Trimming at the junction amounts to 3 bases on V and 8 bases on J, and the germline ends lie 16 bases apart. This clonotype was seen at least ten times. The specificity of this receptor is unknown. No base-level quality is on record; no much larger clone is a single base apart.

This TCR came from a human donor in good health. Some libraries in this study had Jurkat cell RNA spiked in. The chain links TRBV10-3 with TRBJ1-4, with TRBD1 as a weak D call on 6 bases. The sequenced sample was naive CD8+ T cells from blood, with Jurkat cell RNA spiked in. The cell subset or site tag for this specimen amounts to: FACS-sorted CD8+CD4-CCR7+CD45RA+ naive T cells. The nucleotide sequence is given as TGTGCCATCAGTGACCCGCCCCAGGGGCAAGAAAAACTGTTTTTT. Translation gives CAISDPPQGQEKLFF.